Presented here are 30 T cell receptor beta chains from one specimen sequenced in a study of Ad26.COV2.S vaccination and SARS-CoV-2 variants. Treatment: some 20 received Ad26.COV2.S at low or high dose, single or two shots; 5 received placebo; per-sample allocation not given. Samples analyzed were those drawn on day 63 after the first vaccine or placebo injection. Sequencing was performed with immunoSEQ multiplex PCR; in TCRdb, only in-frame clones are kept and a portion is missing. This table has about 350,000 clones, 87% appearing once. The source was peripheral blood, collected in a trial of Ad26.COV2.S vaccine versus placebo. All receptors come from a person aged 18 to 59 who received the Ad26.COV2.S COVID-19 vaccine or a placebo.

The CDR3 DNA is TGTGCCAGCAGCATCGGGACAGGGAGGAACTATGGCTACACCTTC. Encoded protein: CASSIGTGRNYGYTF. V usage is TRBV7-6 and J usage is TRBJ1-2, with 9 bases that match TRBD1. The CDR3 is 15 amino acids. V was clipped by 5 bases and J by 2 bases; unmatched bases: 6. In germline, CDR1 is SGHVS, CDR2 FNYEAQ.

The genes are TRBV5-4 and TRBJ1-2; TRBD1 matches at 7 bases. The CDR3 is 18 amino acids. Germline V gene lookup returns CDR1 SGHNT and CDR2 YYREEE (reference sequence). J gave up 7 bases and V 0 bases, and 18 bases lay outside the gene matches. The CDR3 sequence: CASSLDTPPFGTGVGYTF. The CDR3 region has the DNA TGTGCCAGCAGCTTGGACACTCCTCCTTTCGGAACAGGGGTTGGCTACACCTTC.

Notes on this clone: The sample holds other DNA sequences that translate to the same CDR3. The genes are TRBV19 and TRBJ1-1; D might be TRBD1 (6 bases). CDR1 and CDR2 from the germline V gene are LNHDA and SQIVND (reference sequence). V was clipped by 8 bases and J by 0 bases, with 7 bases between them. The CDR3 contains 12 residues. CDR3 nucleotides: TGTGCCAGTGGGGGCTTGAACACTGAAGCTTTCTTT. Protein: CASGGLNTEAFF.

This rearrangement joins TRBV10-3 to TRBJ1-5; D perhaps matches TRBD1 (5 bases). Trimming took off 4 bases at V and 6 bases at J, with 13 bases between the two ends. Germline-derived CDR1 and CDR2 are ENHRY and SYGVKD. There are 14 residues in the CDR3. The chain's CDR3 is CAISGGREGQPQHF. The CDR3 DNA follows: TGTGCCATCAGTGGGGGCAGGGAAGGTCAGCCCCAGCATTTT.

CDR3 sequence reads: CASSVGADSNQPQHF. Here the CDR3 DNA reads TGTGCCAGCAGCGTAGGGGCAGATAGCAATCAGCCCCAGCATTTT. V is TRBV9 and J is TRBJ1-5; D is undetermined. CDR1 and CDR2 (germline): SGDLS, YYNGEE. The germline V and J ends were trimmed by 0 bases and 0 bases, with 7 bases remaining between them. The CDR3 runs 15 residues. Supplemented by reference TRBV9 and TRBJ1-5, the full variable domain reads DSGVTQTPKHLITATGQRVTLRCSPRSGDLSVYWYQQSLDQGLQFLIQYYNGEERAKGNILERFSAQQFPDLHSELNLSSLELGDSALYFCASSVGADSNQPQHFGDGTRLSIL.

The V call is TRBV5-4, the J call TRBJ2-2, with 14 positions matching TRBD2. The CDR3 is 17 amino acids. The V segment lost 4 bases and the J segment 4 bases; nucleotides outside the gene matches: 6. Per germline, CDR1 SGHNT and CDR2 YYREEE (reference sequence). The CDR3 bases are TGTGCCAGCAGCCTAGGGACTAGCGGGGGCATCACCGGGGAGCTGTTTTTT. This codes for CASSLGTSGGITGELFF.

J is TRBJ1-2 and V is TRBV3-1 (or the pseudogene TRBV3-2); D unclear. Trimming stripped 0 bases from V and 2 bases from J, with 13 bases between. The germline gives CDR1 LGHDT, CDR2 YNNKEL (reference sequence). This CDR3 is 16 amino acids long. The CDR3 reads CASSQDSIEGNYGYTF. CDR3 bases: TGTGCCAGCAGCCAAGACTCCATAGAAGGGAACTATGGCTACACCTTC.

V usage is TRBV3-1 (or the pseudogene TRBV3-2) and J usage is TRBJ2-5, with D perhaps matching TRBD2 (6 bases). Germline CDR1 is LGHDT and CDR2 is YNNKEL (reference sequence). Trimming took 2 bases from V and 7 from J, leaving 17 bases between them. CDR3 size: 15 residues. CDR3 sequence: CASSQRVGGFGTQYF. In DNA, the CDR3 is TGTGCCAGCAGCCAAAGGGTCGGAGGGTTTGGGACCCAGTACTTC.

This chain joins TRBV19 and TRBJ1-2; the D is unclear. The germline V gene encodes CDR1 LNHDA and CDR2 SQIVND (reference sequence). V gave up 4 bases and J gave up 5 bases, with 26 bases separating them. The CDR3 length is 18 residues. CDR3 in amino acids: CASSTRAYQNHLDYGYTF. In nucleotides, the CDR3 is TGTGCCAGTAGTACGAGGGCCTATCAAAACCATTTAGATTATGGCTACACCTTC.

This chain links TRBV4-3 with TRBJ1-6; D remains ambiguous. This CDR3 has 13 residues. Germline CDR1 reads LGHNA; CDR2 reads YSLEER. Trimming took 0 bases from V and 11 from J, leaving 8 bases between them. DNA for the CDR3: TGCGCCAGCAGCCAAGATACCCAAGCACCCCTCCACTTT. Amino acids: CASSQDTQAPLHF.

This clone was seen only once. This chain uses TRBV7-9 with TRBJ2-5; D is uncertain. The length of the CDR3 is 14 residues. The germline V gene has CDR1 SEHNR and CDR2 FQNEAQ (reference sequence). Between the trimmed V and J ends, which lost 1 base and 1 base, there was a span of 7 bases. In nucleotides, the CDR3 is TGTGCCAGCAGCTTAGTGGATAGCCAAGAGACCCAGTACTTC. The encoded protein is CASSLVDSQETQYF. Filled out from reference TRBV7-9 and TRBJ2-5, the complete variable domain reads DTGVSQNPRHKITKRGQNVTFRCDPISEHNRLYWYRQTLGQGPEFLTYFQNEAQLEKSRLLSDRFSAERPKGSFSTLEIQRTEQGDSAMYLCASSLVDSQETQYFGPGTRLLVL.

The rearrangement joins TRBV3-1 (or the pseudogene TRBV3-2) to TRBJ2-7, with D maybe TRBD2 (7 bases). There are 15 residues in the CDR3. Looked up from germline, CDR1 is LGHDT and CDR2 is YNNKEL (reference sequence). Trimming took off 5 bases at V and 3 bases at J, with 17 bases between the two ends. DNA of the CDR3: TGTGCCAGCAGCACTCCCACGGGGGGCTTCTACGAGCAGTACTTC. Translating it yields CASSTPTGGFYEQYF.

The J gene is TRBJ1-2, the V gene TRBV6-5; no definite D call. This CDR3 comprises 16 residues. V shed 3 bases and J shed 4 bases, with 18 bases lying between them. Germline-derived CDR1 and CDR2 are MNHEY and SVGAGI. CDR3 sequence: CASSYLRGSVGYGYTF. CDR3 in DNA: TGTGCCAGCAGTTATTTAAGAGGGTCGGTCGGCTATGGCTACACCTTC.

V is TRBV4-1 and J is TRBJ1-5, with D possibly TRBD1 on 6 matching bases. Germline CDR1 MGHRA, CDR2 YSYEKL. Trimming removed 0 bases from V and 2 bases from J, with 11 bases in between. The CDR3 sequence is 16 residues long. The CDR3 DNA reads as TGCGCCAGCAGCCAAGAGGGGGGCTGGGGCAATCAGCCCCAGCATTTT. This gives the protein CASSQEGGWGNQPQHF.

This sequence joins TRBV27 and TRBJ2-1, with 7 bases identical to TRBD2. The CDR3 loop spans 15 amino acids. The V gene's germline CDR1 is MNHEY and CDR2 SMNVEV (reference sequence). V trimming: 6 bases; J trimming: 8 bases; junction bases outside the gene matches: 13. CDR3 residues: CASSLGTYGGYEQFF. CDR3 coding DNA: TGTGCCAGCAGCCTTGGGACTTACGGGGGGTATGAGCAGTTCTTC.

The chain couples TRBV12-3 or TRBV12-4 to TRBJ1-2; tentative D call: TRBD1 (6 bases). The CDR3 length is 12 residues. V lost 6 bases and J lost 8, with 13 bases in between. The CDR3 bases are TGTGCCAGCAGCTCAGACAGGAGGGGCTACACCTTC. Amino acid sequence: CASSSDRRGYTF.

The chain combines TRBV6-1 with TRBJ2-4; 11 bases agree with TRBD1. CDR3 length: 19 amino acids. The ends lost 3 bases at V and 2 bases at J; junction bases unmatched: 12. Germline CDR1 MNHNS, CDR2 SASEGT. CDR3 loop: CASSEGTLGTGGSKNIQYF. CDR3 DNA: TGTGCCAGCAGTGAGGGGACGTTAGGGACAGGGGGTTCCAAAAACATTCAGTACTTC.

The CDR3 DNA is TGTGCCAGCAGCTTACCATCCCGTCGCACTGAAGCTTTCTTT. Its protein product is CASSLPSRRTEAFF. The chain combines TRBV7-8 with TRBJ1-1; D is ambiguous. CDR3 length equals 14 residues. Trimming removed 2 bases at V and 4 bases at J, with 11 bases between. Germline V gene sequence: CDR1 SGHVS, CDR2 FQNEAQ. The whole variable domain, filled in from reference TRBV7-8 and TRBJ1-1, reads GAGVSQSPRYKVAKRGQDVALRCDPISGHVSLFWYQQALGQGPEFLTYFQNEAQLDKSGLPSDRFFAERPEGSVSTLKIQRTQQEDSAVYLCASSLPSRRTEAFFGQGTRLTVV.

The CDR3 sequence: CASSPLGDSAQPQHF. DNA of the CDR3: TGTGCCAGCAGCCCTCTGGGGGACTCGGCTCAGCCCCAGCATTTT. The chain has TRBV4-2 and TRBJ1-5; D is possibly TRBD1 (5 bases). Per the germline V gene, CDR1 is LGHNA and CDR2 is YNFKEQ. The V end was cut by 4 bases, the J end by 6 bases, with 16 bases between. The CDR3 has 15 residues.

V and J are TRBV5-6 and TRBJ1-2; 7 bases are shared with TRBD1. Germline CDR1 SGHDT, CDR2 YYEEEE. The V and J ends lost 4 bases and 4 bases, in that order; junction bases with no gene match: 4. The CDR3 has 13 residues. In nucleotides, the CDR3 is TGTGCCAGCAGCCTCGACAGGGCCTATGGCTACACCTTC. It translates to CASSLDRAYGYTF.

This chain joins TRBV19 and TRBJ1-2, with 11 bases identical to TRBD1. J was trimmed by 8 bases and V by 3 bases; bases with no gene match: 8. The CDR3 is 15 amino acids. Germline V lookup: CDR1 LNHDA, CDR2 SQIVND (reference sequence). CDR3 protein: CASSILGQGAGGYTF. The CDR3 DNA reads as TGTGCCAGTAGTATCCTTGGACAGGGGGCAGGAGGCTACACCTTC.

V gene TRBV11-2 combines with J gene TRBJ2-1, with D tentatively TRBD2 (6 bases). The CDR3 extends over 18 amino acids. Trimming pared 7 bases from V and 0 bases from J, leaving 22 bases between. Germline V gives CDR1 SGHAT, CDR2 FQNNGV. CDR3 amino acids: CASTLSAGPSSSYNEQFF. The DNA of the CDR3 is TGTGCCAGCACCCTATCTGCGGGGCCTTCGAGCTCCTACAATGAGCAGTTCTTC.

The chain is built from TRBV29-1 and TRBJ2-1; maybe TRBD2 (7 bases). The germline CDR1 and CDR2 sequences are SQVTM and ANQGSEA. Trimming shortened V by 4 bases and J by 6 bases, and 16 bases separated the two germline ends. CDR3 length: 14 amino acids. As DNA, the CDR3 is TGCAGCGTTGTGCGAGGGCGGGGGCGCAATGAGCAGTTCTTC. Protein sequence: CSVVRGRGRNEQFF.

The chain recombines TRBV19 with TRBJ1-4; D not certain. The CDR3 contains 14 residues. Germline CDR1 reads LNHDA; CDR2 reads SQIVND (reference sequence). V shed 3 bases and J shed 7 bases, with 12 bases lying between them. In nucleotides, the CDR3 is TGTGCCAGTAGTATCGGAGAAAGGTTTGAAAAACTGTTTTTT. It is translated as CASSIGERFEKLFF.

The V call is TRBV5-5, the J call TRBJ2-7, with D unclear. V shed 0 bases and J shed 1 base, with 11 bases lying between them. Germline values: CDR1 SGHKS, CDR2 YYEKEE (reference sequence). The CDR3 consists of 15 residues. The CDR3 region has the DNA TGTGCCAGCAGCTTGGAGCAGTCCTATTCCTACGAGCAGTACTTC. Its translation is CASSLEQSYSYEQYF.

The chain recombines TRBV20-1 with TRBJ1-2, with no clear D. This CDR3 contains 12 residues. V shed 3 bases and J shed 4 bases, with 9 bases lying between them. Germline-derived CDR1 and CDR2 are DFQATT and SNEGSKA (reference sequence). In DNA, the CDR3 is TGCAGTGCTAGTGCAGATGTCTATGGCTACACCTTC. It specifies CSASADVYGYTF.

CDR3 residues: CASSIDHWAGANVLTF. In DNA, the CDR3 is TGTGCCAGTAGTATAGATCACTGGGCTGGGGCCAACGTCCTGACTTTC. V and J are TRBV19 and TRBJ2-6; no clear D gene. The CDR3 sequence is 16 residues long. Germline CDR1 reads LNHDA; CDR2 reads SQIVND (reference sequence). V was clipped by 0 bases and J by 2 bases, with 8 bases between them. Drawing the rest from reference TRBV19 and TRBJ2-6, the complete variable domain is DGGITQSPKYLFRKEGQNVTLSCEQNLNHDAMYWYRQDPGQGLRLIYYSQIVNDFQKGDIAEGYSVSREKKESFPLTVTSAQKNPTAFYLCASSIDHWAGANVLTFGAGSRLTVL.

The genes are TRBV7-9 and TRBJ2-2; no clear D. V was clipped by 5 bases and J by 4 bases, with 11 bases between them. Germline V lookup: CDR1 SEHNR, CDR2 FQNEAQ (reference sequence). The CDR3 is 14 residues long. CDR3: CASSVTRATGELFF. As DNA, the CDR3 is TGTGCCAGCAGCGTTACACGGGCCACCGGGGAGCTGTTTTTT.

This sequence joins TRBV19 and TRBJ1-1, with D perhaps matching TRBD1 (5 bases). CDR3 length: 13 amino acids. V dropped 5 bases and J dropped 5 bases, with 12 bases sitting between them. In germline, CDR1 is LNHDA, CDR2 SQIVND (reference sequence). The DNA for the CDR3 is TGTGCCAGTAGTGTCGGGACGCGGACTGAAGCTTTCTTT. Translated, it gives CASSVGTRTEAFF.

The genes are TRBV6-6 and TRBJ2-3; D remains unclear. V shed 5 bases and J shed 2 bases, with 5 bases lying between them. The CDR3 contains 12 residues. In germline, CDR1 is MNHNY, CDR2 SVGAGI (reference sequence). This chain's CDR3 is CASSQYTDTQYF. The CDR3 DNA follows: TGTGCCAGCAGTCAGTACACAGATACGCAGTATTTT.